These T cell receptor beta chains were read from a single sample in a study of Ad26.COV2.S vaccination and SARS-CoV-2 variants. The assay was immunoSEQ multiplex PCR, and TCRdb's table has in-frame clones only and misses some. The sample holds over 400,000 clones, around 92% seen once. The material was peripheral blood, obtained in a trial of Ad26.COV2.S vaccine versus placebo. The receptor set was obtained from a person between 18 and 60 years old who received the Ad26.COV2.S COVID-19 vaccine or a placebo. The CDR3 runs from the conserved cysteine through the conserved F or W. D genes are given only for firm matches. For some rows the clone size is stated as once, few or many, or as a class when expanded; others skip it.

D gene	V gene	J gene	clone size	CDR3 protein	CDR3 DNA
.	TRBV11-2	TRBJ2-5	.	CASSHLNSQETQYF	TGTGCCAGCAGCCACCTAAACAGCCAAGAGACCCAGTACTTC
.	TRBV19	TRBJ1-4	once	CASSTQGLANEKLFF	TGTGCCAGTAGTACACAGGGCCTCGCTAATGAAAAACTGTTTTTT
TRBD1	TRBV5-1	TRBJ2-7	.	CASSLYRDRVNYEQYF	TGCGCCAGCAGCTTGTACCGGGACAGGGTGAACTACGAGCAGTACTTC
.	TRBV10-1	TRBJ1-5	few	CASSESGDQPQHF	TGCGCCAGCAGTGAGTCAGGAGATCAGCCCCAGCATTTT
.	TRBV12-5	TRBJ2-1	.	CASGLLNGEQFF	TGTGCTAGTGGTTTGTTAAATGGTGAGCAGTTCTTC
TRBD2	TRBV3-1/TRBV3-2	TRBJ2-1	.	CASSLGVAGHEQFF	TGTGCCAGCAGCCTCGGGGTAGCGGGGCATGAGCAGTTCTTC
.	TRBV4-3	TRBJ1-2	.	CASSQGSQRDYGYTF	TGCGCCAGCAGCCAAGGTTCCCAAAGAGACTATGGCTACACCTTC
TRBD1	TRBV3-1/TRBV3-2	TRBJ2-7	.	CASSRQGRYEQYF	TGTGCCAGCAGCCGACAGGGTAGATACGAGCAGTACTTC
TRBD1	TRBV7-9	TRBJ2-5	.	CASIPGQGKLETQYF	TGTGCCAGCATCCCGGGACAGGGGAAATTGGAGACCCAGTACTTC
.	TRBV27	TRBJ2-3	.	CASSFFRGADTQYF	TGTGCCAGCAGTTTTTTTAGGGGTGCAGATACGCAGTATTTT
.	TRBV6-6	TRBJ2-3	.	CASGSGRTDTQYF	TGTGCCAGCGGGTCAGGGCGCACAGATACGCAGTATTTT
.	TRBV3-1/TRBV3-2	TRBJ2-3	.	CASSPVGLSTDTQYF	TGTGCCAGCAGCCCGGTTGGTCTAAGCACAGATACGCAGTATTTT
TRBD2	TRBV28	TRBJ2-1	.	CASNGGLAELYEQFF	TGTGCCAGCAATGGTGGACTAGCGGAGTTGTATGAGCAGTTCTTC
.	TRBV6-6	TRBJ2-1	.	CASSYAGQPSYNEQFF	TGTGCCAGCAGTTACGCGGGACAGCCCTCCTACAATGAGCAGTTCTTC
.	TRBV5-3	TRBJ1-6	.	CARSLQGDNNSPLHF	TGTGCCAGAAGCTTACAGGGAGATAATAATTCACCCCTCCACTTT
.	TRBV30	TRBJ1-1	.	CAWRFENTEAFF	TGTGCCTGGAGGTTTGAGAACACTGAAGCTTTCTTT
TRBD1	TRBV18	TRBJ2-1	.	CASSPSTGVHEQFF	TGTGCCAGCTCACCTTCGACAGGGGTCCATGAGCAGTTCTTC
TRBD1	TRBV6-1	TRBJ2-1	.	CASSDDRVRYNEQFF	TGTGCCAGCAGTGACGACAGGGTGCGATACAATGAGCAGTTCTTC
.	TRBV5-1	TRBJ1-1	.	CASSFGWTEEEAFF	TGCGCCAGCAGCTTTGGGTGGACAGAGGAGGAAGCTTTCTTT
.	TRBV4-1	TRBJ1-2	.	CASSQVSGDYGYTF	TGCGCCAGCAGCCAAGTTTCCGGGGACTATGGCTACACCTTC
TRBD1	TRBV11-2	TRBJ1-1	.	CASSFDRVNTEAFF	TGTGCCAGCAGCTTCGACAGGGTCAACACTGAAGCTTTCTTT
TRBD2	TRBV11-2	TRBJ2-3	.	CASSSTRSSGGTDTQYF	TGTGCCAGCAGCTCCACCCGGTCTAGCGGGGGCACAGATACGCAGTATTTT
.	TRBV20-1	TRBJ1-5	.	CSASSGNSNQPQHF	TGCAGTGCTAGTTCGGGGAATAGCAATCAGCCCCAGCATTTT
TRBD1	TRBV18	TRBJ2-2	.	CASSRDRNTGELFF	TGTGCCAGCTCACGGGACAGGAACACCGGGGAGCTGTTTTTT
TRBD1	TRBV5-1	TRBJ2-3	.	CASSLKGAGDTQYF	TGCGCCAGCAGCTTGAAGGGGGCAGGAGATACGCAGTATTTT
TRBD2	TRBV9	TRBJ2-2	.	CASSARVTLAGGPGTGELFF	TGTGCCAGCAGCGCCCGGGTTACCCTTGCGGGGGGCCCGGGCACCGGGGAGCTGTTTTTT
.	TRBV2	TRBJ2-5	once	CASGGSVHQETQYF	TGTGCCAGCGGGGGGTCCGTACACCAAGAGACCCAGTACTTC
.	TRBV28	TRBJ1-6	.	CASSVNPTAVSPPLHF	TGTGCCAGCAGCGTCAACCCTACAGCGGTCAGTCCACCCCTCCACTTT
.	TRBV6-2/TRBV6-3	TRBJ1-5	.	CASTPDRRYQPQHF	TGTGCCAGCACCCCAGACAGGAGGTATCAGCCCCAGCATTTT
.	TRBV30	TRBJ1-1	few	CAWSLQEDTEAFF	TGTGCCTGGAGTTTGCAGGAGGACACTGAAGCTTTCTTT
.	TRBV4-1	TRBJ2-3	.	CASSQVTPSTDTQYF	TGCGCCAGCAGCCAGGTAACACCAAGCACAGATACGCAGTATTTT
.	TRBV30	TRBJ1-5	.	CAWTGGGNQPQHF	TGTGCCTGGACCGGAGGGGGCAATCAGCCCCAGCATTTT
.	TRBV19	TRBJ2-2	.	CASRKERTDVVLFF	TGTGCCAGTAGGAAAGAAAGGACGGACGTGGTGCTGTTTTTT
.	TRBV6-2/TRBV6-3	TRBJ1-2	.	CASSYGQNYGYTF	TGTGCCAGCAGTTACGGACAGAACTATGGCTACACCTTC
.	TRBV28	TRBJ1-4	.	CASSSGGVFGLFF	TGTGCCAGCAGCTCCGGGGGGGTTTTCGGGCTGTTTTTT
.	TRBV6-6	TRBJ1-6	.	CASGSTGLVRSPLHF	TGTGCCAGCGGGTCTACAGGGCTGGTACGCTCACCCCTCCACTTT
.	TRBV7-2	TRBJ2-7	.	CASSLTPGGGGIRYEQYF	TGTGCCAGCAGCTTAACCCCCGGCGGCGGCGGGATCCGGTACGAGCAGTACTTC
.	TRBV4-3	TRBJ2-7	.	CASSQSLGEQYF	TGCGCCAGCAGCCAGTCCCTGGGGGAGCAGTACTTC
TRBD1	TRBV9	TRBJ2-5	.	CASSPFASRGYETQYF	TGTGCCAGCAGCCCCTTCGCCAGCAGGGGGTACGAGACCCAGTACTTC
TRBD1	TRBV7-9	TRBJ1-1	.	CASSGRDRGSEAFF	TGTGCCAGCAGCGGCCGGGACAGGGGCTCTGAAGCTTTCTTT
.	TRBV7-9	TRBJ1-2	.	CASSSITRYTF	TGTGCCAGCAGCTCCATAACCCGCTACACCTTC